Below are 30 T cell receptor beta chains sequenced from a single sample in a study of blood T cells in healthy people across ages. A second about 7 to 11 cycle PCR used barcoded and J-beta primers. In TCRdb, the 5' RACE reads were re-called with MiXCR into one record per CDR3 protein. The sample consists of just over 1 million distinct CDR3 sequences, 45% of them appearing once. The source material was blood. Receptor source: a woman aged 55-70 years in good health.

The rearrangement uses TRBV20-1 and TRBJ2-2; 8 nucleotides line up with TRBD1. Germline CDR1 is DFQATT and CDR2 is SNEGSKA (reference sequence). The CDR3 is 16 residues long. Unmatched junction bases numbered 9, after V lost 5 bases and J lost 1 base. CDR3 coding DNA: TGCAGTGCTCAACTTGCCGGGACAGGGAACACCGGGGAGCTGTTTTTT. This codes for CSAQLAGTGNTGELFF.

This chain connects TRBV10-3 to TRBJ2-7, with 7 bases matching TRBD2. The CDR3 spans 13 residues. V lost 8 bases and J lost 0; bases outside the gene matches: 4. The V gene's germline CDR1 is ENHRY and CDR2 SYGVKD. This chain's CDR3 is CAILAASSYEQYF. The CDR3 nucleotides are TGTGCCATCCTAGCGGCGAGCTCCTACGAGCAGTACTTC.

The rearrangement links TRBV12-3 or TRBV12-4 to TRBJ2-7, with 7 bases lining up with TRBD2. V shed 2 bases and J 3 bases; nucleotides not matched to a gene: 4. The CDR3 extends over 14 amino acids. For the CDR3, the DNA is TGTGCCAGCAGTTTACTCGGGAGGCACTACGAGCAGTACTTC. Translation: CASSLLGRHYEQYF.

A few counts support this clonotype. The chain carries TRBV20-1 and TRBJ2-4, with no clear D. The J call is in doubt because the DNA end fits TRBJ2-7 better. The CDR3 runs to 8 residues. Per the germline V gene, CDR1 is DFQATT and CDR2 is SNEGSKA (reference sequence). CDR3 DNA sequence: TGCAGTGATCGCGAGCAGTACTTC. It specifies CSDREQYF.

This clonotype was counted between two and nine times. The CDR3 DNA is TGTGCCACCAGCAGACAGCGGGAGGGTGGCAAAAACATTCAGTACTTC. It translates to CATSRQREGGKNIQYF. J is TRBJ2-4 and V is TRBV15, with 10 bases identical to TRBD2. This CDR3 is built from 16 residues. Unmatched junction bases numbered 4, after V lost 2 bases and J lost 3 bases. Per germline, CDR1 LNHNV and CDR2 YYDKDF (reference sequence).

There are a few counts of this clonotype. The chain uses TRBV4-1 and TRBJ2-6, with 7 positions matching TRBD2. The CDR3 totals 19 residues. V lost 1 base to trimming and J lost 0 bases; unmatched junction nucleotides: 9. Germline loops: CDR1 MGHRA, CDR2 YSYEKL. The CDR3 nucleotides are TGCGCCAGCAGCCAAGCATCTAGCGGAACTTCCTCTGGGGCCAACGTCCTGACTTTC. As protein: CASSQASSGTSSGANVLTF.

J is TRBJ1-1 and V is TRBV5-1; D is possibly TRBD1 (6 bases). Germline CDR1 and CDR2: SGHRS and YFSETQ. The CDR3 contains 16 residues. The V and J ends lost 0 bases and 1 base respectively, with 13 bases between them. The CDR3 DNA reads as TGCGCCAGCAGCTTGGCGGGGGCGAGGAGGAACACTGAAGCTTTCTTT. It codes for CASSLAGARRNTEAFF. The complete variable domain, with remaining parts taken from reference TRBV5-1 and TRBJ1-1, reads KAGVTQTPRYLIKTRGQQVTLSCSPISGHRSVSWYQQTPGQGLQFLFEYFSETQRNKGNFPGRFSGRQFSNSRSEMNVSTLELGDSALYLCASSLAGARRNTEAFFGQGTRLTVV.

This clonotype was detected only a few times. The gene calls are TRBV29-1 and TRBJ2-1; unclear D gene. This CDR3 is 12 amino acids long. V was pared by 7 bases and J by 3 bases, with 10 bases between. Germline values: CDR1 SQVTM, CDR2 ANQGSEA. CDR3 protein: CSAPWGYNEQFF. As DNA, the CDR3 is TGCAGCGCCCCCTGGGGCTACAATGAGCAGTTCTTC.

This clonotype was observed a handful of times. The J gene is TRBJ2-5, the V gene TRBV27, with D unresolved. This CDR3 comprises 13 residues. Germline loops: CDR1 MNHEY, CDR2 SMNVEV (reference sequence). The V gene lost 4 bases and the J gene lost 11 bases, with 17 bases spanning the gap. Here the CDR3 reads CASSSHMWPEQYF. The DNA for the CDR3 is TGTGCCAGCAGTTCCCACATGTGGCCAGAGCAGTACTTC.

V and J are TRBV29-1 and TRBJ2-2; TRBD1 agrees at 7 bases. Germline-derived CDR1 and CDR2 are SQVTM and ANQGSEA. The V segment lost 6 bases and the J segment 4 bases; nucleotides outside the gene matches: 8. The CDR3 loop spans 14 amino acids. The CDR3 DNA sequence: TGCAGCGTCGACTCCGGGACAGCCACCGGGGAGCTGTTTTTT. Translation: CSVDSGTATGELFF.

This clonotype appeared many times. V is TRBV28 and J is TRBJ2-3; no clear D. This CDR3 contains 13 residues. Trimming removed 6 bases from V and 1 base from J, with 8 bases in between. Germline loops: CDR1 MDHEN, CDR2 SYDVKM. CDR3 DNA sequence: TGTGCCAGCAGGGGGTCGGGCACAGATACGCAGTATTTT. Its protein product is CASRGSGTDTQYF.

This clonotype was observed a few times. The chain couples TRBV13 to TRBJ2-5; 12 positions agree with TRBD1. Germline CDR1 is PRHDT and CDR2 is FYEKMQ (reference sequence). V lost 3 bases to trimming and J lost 4 bases; unmatched junction nucleotides: 6. CDR3 length equals 16 residues. CDR3 bases: TGTGCCAGCAGCTTCACCGGGACAGGGGGCCCAGAGACCCAGTACTTC. Translation gives CASSFTGTGGPETQYF.

This clonotype was counted between two and nine times. The chain is built from TRBV6-6 and TRBJ2-7; the D call may be TRBD1 or TRBD2 (5 bases each). Germline V gives CDR1 MNHNY, CDR2 SVGAGI (reference sequence). There are 15 residues in the CDR3. Trimming removed 5 bases at V and 3 bases at J, with 17 bases between. This CDR3 reads CASSPGARVVYEQYF. CDR3 bases: TGTGCCAGCAGTCCCGGGGCAAGGGTGGTCTACGAGCAGTACTTC.

This clonotype was observed a handful of times. The chain combines TRBV3-1 with TRBJ1-2; D remains ambiguous. CDR3 length equals 14 residues. The germline V gene has CDR1 LGHDT and CDR2 YNNKEL (reference sequence). Trimming removed 1 base from V and 5 bases from J, with 11 bases in between. The CDR3 loop is CASSQAGLSYGYTF. CDR3 DNA sequence: TGTGCCAGCAGCCAAGCCGGGTTATCGTATGGCTACACCTTC.

The V and J genes are TRBV9 and TRBJ2-5; TRBD2 matches at 11 bases. J lost 4 bases, V lost 3 bases, and 2 bases had no gene match. The germline V gene encodes CDR1 SGDLS and CDR2 YYNGEE. This CDR3 region has 14 residues. CDR3 loop: CASSDSGGGETQYF. CDR3 sequence (DNA): TGTGCCAGCAGCGATAGCGGGGGGGGAGAGACCCAGTACTTC.

As to this clonotype: A read error may be the cause here, since a much bigger clone is one base away. This chain links TRBV7-3 with TRBJ1-5, with 8 nucleotides matching TRBD1. Germline-derived CDR1 and CDR2 are SGHTA and FQGTGA. The CDR3 totals 16 residues. V lost 5 bases to trimming and J lost 6 bases; unmatched junction nucleotides: 12. The CDR3 sequence is CASSKPGTGLSQPQHF. The CDR3 DNA reads TGTGCCAGCAGCAAACCCGGGACAGGACTCAGTCAGCCCCAGCATTTT.

The chain is built from TRBV7-9 and TRBJ2-7; maybe TRBD2 (6 bases). CDR1 and CDR2 from the germline V gene are SEHNR and FQNEAQ (reference sequence). Trimming shortened V by 6 bases and J by 5 bases, and 14 bases separated the two germline ends. The CDR3 runs 13 residues. CDR3 sequence (DNA): TGTGCCAGCAGTATAAGTGGCGGGGACGAGCAGTACTTC. The encoded protein is CASSISGGDEQYF.

This clonotype has just a few counts. This chain joins TRBV20-1 and TRBJ2-2; tentative D call: TRBD2 (5 bases). This CDR3 region has 13 residues. CDR1 and CDR2 from the germline V gene are DFQATT and SNEGSKA (reference sequence). The V end lost 6 bases, the J end lost 5 bases, and 13 bases lay between the germline ends. The CDR3 DNA follows: TGCAGTGCCCCCCTGAGGGTGACCGGGGAGCTGTTTTTT. It translates to CSAPLRVTGELFF.

The chain joins TRBV16 to TRBJ2-7; possibly TRBD2 for D (5 bases). Trimming shortened V by 4 bases and J by 2 bases, and 9 bases separated the two germline ends. The CDR3 totals 13 residues. Germline V gene lookup returns CDR1 KGHSY and CDR2 FQNENV. The CDR3 is CASSPGIAYEQYF. CDR3 nucleotide sequence: TGTGCCAGCAGCCCCGGGATCGCCTACGAGCAGTACTTC.

This clonotype showed up just a few times. The rearrangement links TRBV12-3 or TRBV12-4 to TRBJ1-6; D is undetermined. V was clipped by 8 bases and J by 0 bases, with 8 bases between them. CDR3 length: 14 residues. The CDR3 is CASLPGSYNSPLHF. Written as DNA, the CDR3 is TGTGCCAGCCTCCCGGGCTCCTATAATTCACCCCTCCACTTT.

This clonotype was recorded a few times. The chain carries TRBV21-1 and TRBJ2-7; the table calls TRBD1, which could not be checked here. TRBV21-1 is a documented pseudogene. The CDR3 runs to 19 residues. The CDR3 protein is CASIMLGGALPSDSYEQYF. The CDR3, as DNA: TGTGCCAGCATCATGCTGGGGGGCGCGCTCCCCAGCGACTCCTACGAGCAGTACTTC.

This clonotype was counted only a few times. The gene calls are TRBV13 and TRBJ2-3; 12 positions match TRBD2. This CDR3 is 16 amino acids long. Per the germline V gene, CDR1 is PRHDT and CDR2 is FYEKMQ (reference sequence). The junction had 6 bases not matched to a gene; V was cut back by 4 bases and J by 4 bases. The CDR3: CASSSERLAGADTQYF. CDR3 nucleotide sequence: TGTGCCAGCAGCTCTGAGAGACTAGCGGGAGCAGATACGCAGTATTTT.

This clonotype showed up just a few times. The J gene is TRBJ2-7, the V gene TRBV12-3 or TRBV12-4, with D perhaps assigned TRBD1 or TRBD2 (5 bases each). This CDR3 has 15 residues. V dropped 6 bases and J dropped 3 bases, with 18 bases sitting between them. The chain's CDR3 is CASSPPRGRDYEQYF. The CDR3 DNA is TGTGCCAGCAGCCCACCGAGGGGCAGGGACTACGAGCAGTACTTC.

This clonotype came up a few times. The gene calls are TRBV10-1 and TRBJ2-1, with 7 bases identical to TRBD2. V was clipped by 4 bases and J by 6 bases; unmatched bases: 6. The CDR3 totals 14 residues. CDR1 WNHNN and CDR2 SYGVQD come from the germline V gene (reference sequence). CDR3 residues: CASSASGIGNEQFF. The CDR3 nucleotides read TGCGCCAGCAGTGCGAGCGGGATCGGCAATGAGCAGTTCTTC.

This chain joins TRBV27 and TRBJ2-4; unclear D gene. V was pared by 7 bases and J by 0 bases, with 10 bases between. CDR1 and CDR2 (germline): MNHEY, SMNVEV (reference sequence). CDR3 size: 14 residues. The CDR3 region has the DNA TGTGCCAGCACCCCCACGTTAGCCAAAAACATTCAGTACTTC. Its translation is CASTPTLAKNIQYF.

V and J are TRBV7-9 and TRBJ2-5; 8 bases fit TRBD1. The CDR3 runs 15 residues. The junction had 16 bases not matched to a gene; V was cut back by 5 bases and J by 11 bases. Looked up from germline, CDR1 is SEHNR and CDR2 is FQNEAQ (reference sequence). The CDR3 nucleotides read TGTGCCAGCAGCCCTCGGACAGGGTTGTTAAATGAGCAGTACTTC. Protein product: CASSPRTGLLNEQYF.

This clonotype turned up a few times. V usage is TRBV3-1 and J usage is TRBJ1-5; D not resolved. The CDR3 has 13 residues. The V end was cut by 3 bases, the J end by 10 bases, with 13 bases between. CDR1 and CDR2 (germline): LGHDT, YNNKEL (reference sequence). CDR3 loop: CASSQGSLDPQHF. The CDR3 DNA reads as TGTGCCAGCAGCCAGGGGAGTCTGGACCCCCAGCATTTT.

V usage is TRBV12-3 or TRBV12-4 and J usage is TRBJ2-1; 15 bases agree with TRBD2. The CDR3 is 16 amino acids. V gave up 0 bases and J gave up 8 bases; unmatched junction bases: 2. The CDR3 region has the DNA TGTGCCAGCAGTTTAGCGGGACTAGCGGGAGGATATGAGCAGTTCTTC. Its translation is CASSLAGLAGGYEQFF.

This clonotype came up many times. The V and J genes are TRBV5-1 and TRBJ2-4, with D possibly called TRBD1 or TRBD2 (5 bases each). The CDR3 contains 15 residues. V lost 1 base and J 9 bases, leaving 17 bases between the germline ends. Germline V CDR1 and CDR2: SGHRS, YFSETQ. The CDR3 DNA reads as TGCGCCAGCAGCTTGCGCGGAGAGGGGTCGGGCATTCAGTACTTC. Its protein product is CASSLRGEGSGIQYF.

This clonotype was seen ten or more times. This chain joins TRBV3-1 and TRBJ2-7; 8 nucleotides line up with TRBD2. The V segment lost 7 bases and the J segment 6 bases; nucleotides outside the gene matches: 14. The CDR3 contains 15 residues. From germline, CDR1 is LGHDT and CDR2 YNNKEL (reference sequence). As DNA, the CDR3 is TGTGCCAGCACCTACTCCCCGGGACTAGGGAGCGAGCAGTACTTC. It is translated as CASTYSPGLGSEQYF.